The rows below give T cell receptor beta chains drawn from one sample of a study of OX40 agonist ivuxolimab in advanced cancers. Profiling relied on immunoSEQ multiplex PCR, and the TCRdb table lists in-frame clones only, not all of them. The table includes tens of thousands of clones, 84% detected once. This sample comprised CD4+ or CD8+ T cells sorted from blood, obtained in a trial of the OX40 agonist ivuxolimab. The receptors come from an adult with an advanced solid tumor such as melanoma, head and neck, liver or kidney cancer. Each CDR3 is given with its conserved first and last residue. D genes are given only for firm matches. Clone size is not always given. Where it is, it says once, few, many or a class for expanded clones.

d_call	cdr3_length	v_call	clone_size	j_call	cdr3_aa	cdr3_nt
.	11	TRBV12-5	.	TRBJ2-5	CASGEGETQYF	TGTGCTAGCGGGGAAGGGGAGACCCAGTACTTC
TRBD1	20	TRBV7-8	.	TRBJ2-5	CASGHRIEVLRQGVQETQYF	TGTGCCAGCGGTCATCGGATAGAGGTCCTCCGACAGGGGGTCCAAGAGACCCAGTACTTC
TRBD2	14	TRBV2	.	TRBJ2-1	CATQSGGGYNEQFF	TGTGCCACCCAAAGCGGGGGGGGCTACAATGAGCAGTTCTTC
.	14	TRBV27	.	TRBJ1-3	CASSLSGRANTIYF	TGTGCCAGCAGTTTATCCGGCAGGGCAAACACCATATATTTT
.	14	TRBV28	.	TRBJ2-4	CASSFGGRVNIQYF	TGTGCCAGCAGTTTTGGGGGCCGAGTAAACATTCAGTACTTC
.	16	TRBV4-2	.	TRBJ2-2	CASSQEAAGHTGELFF	TGTGCCAGCAGCCAAGAAGCTGCAGGTCACACCGGGGAGCTGTTTTTT
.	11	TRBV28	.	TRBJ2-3	CASSLRGCGYF	TGTGCCAGCAGTTTACGGGGATGCGGGTATTTT
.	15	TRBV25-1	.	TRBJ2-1	CASSERGATYNEQFF	TGTGCCAGCAGTGAGAGGGGGGCCACCTACAATGAGCAGTTCTTC
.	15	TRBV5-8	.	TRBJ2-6	CASSSQGSGANVLTF	TGTGCCAGCAGCTCCCAGGGATCTGGGGCCAACGTCCTGACTTTC
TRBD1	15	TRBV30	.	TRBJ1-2	CAWSVGDSGKRGYTF	TGTGCCTGGAGTGTTGGGGACAGTGGAAAGCGTGGCTACACCTTC
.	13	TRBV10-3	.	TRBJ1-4	CAIRSERTEKLFF	TGTGCCATCAGGTCGGAGCGTACTGAAAAACTGTTTTTT
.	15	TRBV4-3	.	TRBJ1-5	CASSQEPGNNQPQHF	TGCGCCAGCAGCCAAGAACCGGGGAACAATCAGCCCCAGCATTTT
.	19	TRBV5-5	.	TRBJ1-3	CASSLSAEAINLRRNTIYF	TGTGCCAGCAGCTTGTCGGCGGAGGCTATTAACCTGAGGCGAAACACCATATATTTT
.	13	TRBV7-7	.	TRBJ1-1	CASSADRGTEAFF	TGTGCCAGCAGCGCGGATAGGGGCACTGAAGCTTTCTTT
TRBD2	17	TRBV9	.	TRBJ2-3	CASSGPGSGASTDTQYF	TGTGCCAGCAGCGGCCCTGGGAGCGGGGCTAGCACAGATACGCAGTATTTT
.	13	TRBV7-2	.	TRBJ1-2	CASSLEGLYGYTF	TGTGCCAGCAGCTTGGAGGGCCTCTATGGCTACACCTTC
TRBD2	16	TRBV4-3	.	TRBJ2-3	CASSQGSSGRTDTQYF	TGCGCCAGCAGCCAAGGGTCTAGCGGTCGCACAGATACGCAGTATTTT
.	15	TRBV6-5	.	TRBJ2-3	CASRPGRVITDTQYF	TGTGCCAGCAGACCGGGACGGGTAATCACAGATACGCAGTATTTT
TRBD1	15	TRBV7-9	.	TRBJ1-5	CASSLGDRGNQPQHF	TGTGCCAGCAGCTTAGGGGACAGGGGGAATCAGCCCCAGCATTTT
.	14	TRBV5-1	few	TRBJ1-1	CASSSRTANTEAFF	TGCGCCAGCAGCTCAAGGACAGCGAACACTGAAGCTTTCTTT
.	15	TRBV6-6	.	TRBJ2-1	CASSYSRGVNNEQFF	TGTGCCAGCAGTTACTCGAGGGGGGTCAACAATGAGCAGTTCTTC
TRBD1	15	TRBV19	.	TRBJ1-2	CASSIRGPTLYGYTF	TGTGCCAGTAGTATCAGGGGGCCGACCCTCTATGGCTACACCTTC
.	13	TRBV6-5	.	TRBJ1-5	CASSYLHEKPQHF	TGTGCCAGCAGTTACCTCCATGAAAAGCCCCAGCATTTT
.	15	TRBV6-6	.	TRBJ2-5	CASSRDRRTKETQYF	TGTGCCAGCAGTCGAGACAGAAGAACTAAAGAGACCCAGTACTTC
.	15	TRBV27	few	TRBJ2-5	CASSFSQGLRETQYF	TGTGCCAGCAGTTTCTCTCAGGGGCTCCGGGAGACCCAGTACTTC
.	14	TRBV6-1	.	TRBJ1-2	CASSSSGTLYGYTF	TGTGCCAGCAGTTCCTCCGGGACACTCTATGGCTACACCTTC
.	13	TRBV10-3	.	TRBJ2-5	CAISAAYQETQYF	TGTGCCATCAGTGCGGCGTACCAAGAGACCCAGTACTTC
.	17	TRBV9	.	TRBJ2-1	CASSGATPGAFYNEQFF	TGTGCCAGCAGCGGGGCTACGCCAGGAGCCTTTTACAATGAGCAGTTCTTC
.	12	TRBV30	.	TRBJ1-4	CAWSRVAEKLFF	TGTGCCTGGAGCAGGGTTGCTGAAAAACTGTTTTTT
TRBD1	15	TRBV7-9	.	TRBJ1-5	CASSSGQGYYQPQHF	TGTGCCAGCAGCAGCGGACAGGGATATTATCAGCCCCAGCATTTT
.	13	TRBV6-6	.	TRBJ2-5	CASSYSRRETQYF	TGTGCCAGCAGTTACTCTCGGAGGGAGACCCAGTACTTC
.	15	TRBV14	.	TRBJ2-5	CASSYGPTERETQYF	TGTGCCAGCAGCTACGGGCCTACCGAGAGAGAGACCCAGTACTTC
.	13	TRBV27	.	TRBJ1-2	CASSLVGGGGYTF	TGTGCCAGCAGTTTAGTTGGGGGGGGTGGCTACACCTTC
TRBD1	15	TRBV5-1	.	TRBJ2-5	CASSLVGTGLETQYF	TGCGCCAGCAGCTTGGTCGGGACAGGGCTGGAGACCCAGTACTTC
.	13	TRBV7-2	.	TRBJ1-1	CASSSHMNTEAFF	TGTGCCAGCAGCTCCCACATGAACACTGAAGCTTTCTTT
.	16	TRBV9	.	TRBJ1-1	CASSVAHSGGNTEAFF	TGTGCCAGCAGCGTAGCCCACTCCGGGGGGAACACTGAAGCTTTCTTT
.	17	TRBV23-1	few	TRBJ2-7	CASSHREQVKSSYEQYF	TGCGCCAGCAGTCACCGGGAACAGGTTAAAAGCTCCTACGAGCAGTACTTC
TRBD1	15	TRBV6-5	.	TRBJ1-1	CASSILPRQGSEAFF	TGTGCCAGCAGCATACTACCGCGACAGGGGAGTGAAGCTTTCTTT
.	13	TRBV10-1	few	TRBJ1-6	CASSESGGSPLHF	TGCGCCAGCAGTGAGTCCGGAGGTTCACCCCTCCACTTT
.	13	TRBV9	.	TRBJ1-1	CASSVEGGTEAFF	TGTGCCAGCAGCGTAGAAGGGGGGACTGAAGCTTTCTTT
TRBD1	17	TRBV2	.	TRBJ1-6	CASILAYRTGSNSPLHF	TGTGCCAGCATCCTAGCTTATAGGACAGGGAGTAATTCACCCCTCCACTTT
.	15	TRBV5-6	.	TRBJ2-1	CASSNLQVASNEQFF	TGTGCCAGCAGCAATTTACAAGTGGCCTCCAATGAGCAGTTCTTC
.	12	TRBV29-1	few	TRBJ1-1	CSVLTVNTEAFF	TGCAGCGTCCTGACAGTGAACACTGAAGCTTTCTTT
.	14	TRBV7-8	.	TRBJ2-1	CASSPGASFNEQFF	TGTGCCAGCAGCCCAGGGGCTTCCTTTAATGAGCAGTTCTTC
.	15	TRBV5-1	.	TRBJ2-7	CASSLIGDIDYEQYF	TGCGCCAGCAGCTTAATCGGAGACATCGACTACGAGCAGTACTTC
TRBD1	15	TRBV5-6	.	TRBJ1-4	CASSRTGRTNEKLFF	TGTGCCAGCAGTCGGACAGGGCGCACTAATGAAAAACTGTTTTTT
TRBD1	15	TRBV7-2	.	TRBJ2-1	CASSRTGRSYNEQFF	TGTGCCAGCAGCCGGACAGGGAGAAGCTACAATGAGCAGTTCTTC
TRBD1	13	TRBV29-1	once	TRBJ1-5	CSVGQGNSQPQHF	TGCAGCGTTGGACAGGGAAATAGTCAGCCCCAGCATTTT
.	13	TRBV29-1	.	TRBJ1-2	CSATGTPLYGYTF	TGCAGCGCCACCGGGACACCATTATATGGCTACACCTTC
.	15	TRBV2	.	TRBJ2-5	CASSLGTGSTETQYF	TGTGCCAGTAGCCTGGGAACAGGGAGCACGGAGACCCAGTACTTC
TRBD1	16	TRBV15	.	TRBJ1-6	CATSSTRGKTQSPLHF	TGTGCCACCAGCAGCACCAGGGGGAAGACGCAGTCGCCCCTCCACTTT
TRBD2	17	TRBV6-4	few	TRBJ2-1	CASKLADPPSSYNEQFF	TGTGCCAGCAAACTAGCGGATCCCCCTAGCTCCTACAATGAGCAGTTCTTC
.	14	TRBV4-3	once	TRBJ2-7	CASSQVGKSYEQYF	TGCGCCAGCAGCCAAGTCGGGAAAAGCTACGAGCAGTACTTC